The sequence of this TCR beta chain was determined in a study of naive and memory T cell subsets. Findings and caveats of the study: Possibly reflecting memory cells re-expressing CD45RA, a few larger clonotypes occurred in naive repertoires, especially CD8. In naive cells, over 85% of TCR sequences were seen only once. In CD4 and CD8 cells, diversity dropped from naive through EMRA. Clonotypes here are unpaired alpha or beta chain sequences.

Two oligonucleotides, mixed equimolar, formed the beta constant-region primer covering TRBC1 and TRBC2. Four rounds of PCR amplified the ligated cDNA using nested alpha and beta constant-region primers plus SP2. A 12-nucleotide UMI and the SP2 primer were added to the cDNA 3' end by oligonucleotide ligation. TCRdb ran MiXCR on the UMI-ligation and nested PCR reads and lists one entry per CDR3 protein. Of 95,000 to 110,000 distinct CDR3 sequences in the sample, around 15% were seen once. Remarks on this clonotype: Its target is unknown.

V lost 4 bases to trimming and J lost 6 bases, with 15 bases between them. CDR3 size: 14 residues. The germline gives CDR1 PRHDT, CDR2 FYEKMQ (reference sequence). The source is a human donor in good health. The genes are TRBV13 and TRBJ1-1, with D unresolved. The sample was naive CD8+ T cells from blood. The chain's CDR3 is CASSSDSGWAEAFF. The CDR3 coding sequence is TGTGCCAGCAGCTCGGACTCAGGTTGGGCTGAAGCTTTCTTT.